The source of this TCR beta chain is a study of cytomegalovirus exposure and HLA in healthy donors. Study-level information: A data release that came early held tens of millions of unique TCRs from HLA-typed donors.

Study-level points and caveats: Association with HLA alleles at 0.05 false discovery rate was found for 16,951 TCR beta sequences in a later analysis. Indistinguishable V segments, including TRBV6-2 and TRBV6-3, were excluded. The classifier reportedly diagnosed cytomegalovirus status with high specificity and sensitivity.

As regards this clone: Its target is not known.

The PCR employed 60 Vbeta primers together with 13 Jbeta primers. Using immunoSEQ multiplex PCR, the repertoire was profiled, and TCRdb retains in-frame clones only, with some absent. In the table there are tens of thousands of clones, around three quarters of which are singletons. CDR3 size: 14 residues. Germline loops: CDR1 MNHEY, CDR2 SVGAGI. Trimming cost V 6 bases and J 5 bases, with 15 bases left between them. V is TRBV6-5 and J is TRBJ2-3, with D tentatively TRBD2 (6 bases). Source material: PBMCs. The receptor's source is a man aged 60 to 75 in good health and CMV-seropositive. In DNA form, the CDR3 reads TGTGCCAGCAGCCTGGGACTTCCAATAGATACGCAGTATTTT. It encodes CASSLGLPIDTQYF.